This T cell receptor (beta chain) originates from a study of a mutant IDH1 vaccine in newly diagnosed glioma. Background on the study: Vaccination followed radiotherapy alone by 4-6 weeks, or accompanied temozolomide cycles. It was radiotherapy, temozolomide, or both that patients received previously, with most receiving both. V12 took place at week 35, and V13 at week 47.

About this clone itself: Its antigen is not known.

Time point given: week 47, end of study. Vaccination used 300 ug of mutant IDH1 20-mer peptide per dose, with topical imiquimod. The trim removed 5 bases at V and 1 base at J, leaving 5 bases unmatched. This CDR3 contains 14 residues. Germline V gene lookup returns CDR1 SGHTA and CDR2 FQGNSA. Findings and limits, study-wide: Altogether, 93.3% of patients exhibited vaccine-induced immune responses.

Libraries were prepared by immunoSEQ multiplex PCR; TCRdb keeps only in-frame clonotypes and omits some of them. The profile shows roughly 56,000 clones, 75% of them singletons. The V gene is TRBV7-2, the J gene TRBJ2-7, with 7 bases aligning to TRBD1. This receptor was taken from a man between 50 and 59 years old with glioma. This sample comprised PBMCs, obtained from a glioma patient whose treatment included an IDH1 peptide vaccine. The CDR3 region is CASSARTGSYEQYF. CDR3 bases: TGTGCCAGCAGCGCCCGGACAGGTTCCTACGAGCAGTACTTC.